This T cell receptor beta chain was identified during a study of CD8+ T cells in alopecia areata. Study-wide context: Treatment comprised oral tofacitinib, 5 to 10 mg twice daily, in treated patients.

This clone was counted a few times. RNA was isolated and reverse transcribed to cDNA, the sequencing template. The method was immunoSEQ multiplex PCR; TCRdb's version includes in-frame clones alone and lacks a portion of them. This sample has over 85,000 clones, with roughly 41% found just once. The V gene lost 1 base and the J gene lost 12 bases, with 16 bases spanning the gap. The CDR3 spans 12 residues. CDR1 and CDR2 from the germline V gene are GTSNPN and SVGIG (reference sequence). Sequencing used CD4+ T cells sorted from blood. This sequence was found in a human donor with alopecia areata. This chain uses TRBV30 with TRBJ2-7; D is unclear. For the CDR3, the DNA is TGTGCCTGGAGTGACTTCCGAGACCCTGCGTACTTC. It is translated as CAWSDFRDPAYF.